The T cell receptor (beta chain) under discussion was sequenced for a study of CD8 T cells in ankylosing spondylitis (dated by TCRdb to 2015 to 2018). About the investigation overall: The study profiled T cell receptor beta repertoires in healthy donors and ankylosing spondylitis patients to find disease-linked TCR variants. Samples of peripheral blood were taken, and for ankylosing spondylitis patients, synovial fluid was collected as well. The whole study cohort included some 100 healthy donors and around 24 ankylosing spondylitis patients.

This clonotype was detected only a few times. Its antigen is not yet known. One base away there is no much larger clone; base qualities are not given. Here is what the overall study found, with its caveats: Blood from ankylosing spondylitis patients appeared to be characterized by a TCR beta motif composed of under 10 highly homologous amino acid variants. Significant enrichment of the disease-linked clones was reported in matched synovial fluid samples from ankylosing spondylitis patients. The disease-linked clones showed a CD8+ phenotype and occurred at relatively low frequencies in peripheral blood. Some motif variants had previously been reported in the synovial fluid and blood of reactive arthritis patients, which suggests shared mechanisms of disease initiation.

The sequencer was an Illumina HiSeq 2500. Quantitative 5'-RACE with molecular barcodes was used to prepare TCR beta libraries. The original pipeline was this. A new computational method based on a probabilistic model of VDJ rearrangement was used to identify disease-linked TCR variants. The public reads were run again by TCRdb, first through fastp at Q25 and then through MiXCR, and only productive beta chains were kept. Rows are unified per CDR3 protein, each entry keeping the most common DNA and genes. V and J calls and clone size were set by TCRdb, not the authors. In this sample the table shows about 840,000 distinct CDR3 sequences, about 12% of which occur a single time. The ten largest clones take up about 0.5% of the sample. Trimming removed 3 bases from V and 3 bases from J; the gene matches leave 11 bases unexplained. In the germline V gene (reference sequence), CDR1 corresponds to DFQATT and CDR2 to SNEGSKA. CDR3 length: 16 amino acids, cysteine to phenylalanine. Only the CDR3 portion is preserved as DNA: 48 bases, with reading frame beginning at the first base.

This receptor was taken from a male donor with ankylosing spondylitis. In this chain, TRBV20-1 is recombined with TRBJ1-2, with 9 bases matching TRBD1. Sequencing input: blood, either unsorted or a sorted T cell fraction (not recorded which). The DNA sequence is as follows: TGCAGTGCTAGCTCATCCGGGACAGGGCTCGACTATGGCTACACCTTC. It translates as CSASSSGTGLDYGYTF.